The T cell receptor (beta chain) described here comes from a study of cytomegalovirus exposure and HLA in healthy donors. This clone occurred once. Primers included in the PCR were 60 Vbeta and 13 Jbeta primers. Repertoires were generated with immunoSEQ multiplex PCR, while TCRdb's copy carries only in-frame clones and drops some. The repertoire has about 200,000 clones, about four fifths of them found once; the top ten carry around 1.7%. Material for sequencing was PBMCs. The TCR sequence derives from a woman aged 18-29 years in good health and CMV-seronegative.

The CDR3, as DNA: TGTGCCAGCAGCCGTATGGACAGGGGGAATGAAAAACTGTTTTTT. This sequence encodes CASSRMDRGNEKLFF. The chain joins TRBV28 to TRBJ1-4; 10 bases line up with TRBD1. The CDR3 consists of 15 residues. CDR1 is MDHEN, CDR2 SYDVKM, per germline. The V gene end was trimmed by 6 bases and the J gene end by 5 bases; junction bases not matched to a gene: 6.